This T cell receptor (beta chain) was captured in a study of response to subunit inactivated influenza vaccine (dated 2018 in TCRdb). With respect to the entire study: To follow how T cells responded to a trivalent subunit inactivated influenza vaccine, the researchers relied on deep quantitative profiling of the T cell receptor repertoire.

This clonotype has more than one count but fewer than ten. The antigen this receptor binds is unknown. Base qualities are not at hand, and no much larger clone is one base apart. The library was prepared using RT-PCR. TCRdb shows the sequencer as Illumina HiSeq 2500. The public reads were reanalyzed by TCRdb: fastp trimming at Q25, MiXCR alignment, in-frame beta chains only. Entries that share a CDR3 protein sequence are merged under the most common genes and DNA. The sample table records 600,000 to 850,000 distinct CDR3 sequences; 12% to 15% of these occur just once. The ten biggest clones cover 7.5% to 8% of the sample. The paper as a whole reports these results and caveats: The authors proposed that each seasonal influenza vaccination may bring in only a limited number of new T cells.

Clipping removes 4 bases from V and 0 bases from J, with 14 as the unmatched junction base count. The CDR3, cysteine through phenylalanine, is 19 amino acids long. The DNA shown is the 57-base CDR3, in frame from base 1. The CDR1 and CDR2 encoded by the germline V gene are SGHAT and FQNNGV. The sequence links TRBV11-2 to TRBJ2-4; 8 central bases correspond to TRBD2. The source was PBMCs from blood, collected around 15 days before vaccination. The TCR was taken from a man between 45 and 60 years old who received an inactivated influenza vaccine. Donor details come from another sample of the same person, matched by shared clones. The CDR3 has the sequence CASSSKSPTSGLAKNIQYF. The sequenced DNA is TGTGCCAGCAGCTCGAAATCACCTACTAGCGGACTAGCCAAAAACATTCAGTACTTC. Here the CDR3 is joined to the reference TRBV11-2 and TRBJ2-4 genes, and the full variable domain is: EAGVAQSPRYKIIEKRQSVAFWCNPISGHATLYWYQQILGQGPKLLIQFQNNGVVDDSQLPKDRFSAERLKGVDSTLKIQPAKLEDSAVYLCASSSKSPTSGLAKNIQYFGAGTRLSVL.